Shown below are 18 T cell receptor beta chains from a single sample sequenced in a study of low-dose radiotherapy and immunotherapy resistance in tumors. Documented time point: before trial treatment. Priming of first-strand cDNA relied on TRAV- and TRBV-specific primers (covering alpha and beta chains). Using a constant-region primer together with a V-primer adapter, TCRs were subjected to around 20 PCR cycles of amplification. TCRdb reprocessed the reads via MiXCR and lists one record per CDR3 protein. The sample lists about 39,000 distinct CDR3 sequences; less than 40% were seen once. This material consisted of PBMCs, taken before treatment. The receptors shown here come from a male donor with gallbladder cancer.

This clonotype was detected ten times or more. This chain links TRBV27 with TRBJ2-7, with TRBD1 identical over 8 bases. The CDR3 length is 14 residues. Germline V CDR1 and CDR2: MNHEY, SMNVEV (reference sequence). V dropped 2 bases and J dropped 4; count of bases not matched to a gene: 4. The CDR3 here is CASSLNTGGYEQYF. The CDR3 DNA sequence: TGTGCCAGCAGTTTAAACACAGGGGGGTACGAGCAGTACTTC.

This clonotype showed up many times. The rearrangement joins TRBV2 to TRBJ2-3; 10 bases match TRBD2. V shed 6 bases, J shed 4 bases, and the junction held 10 bases outside the gene matches. CDR1 is SNHLY, CDR2 FYNNEI, per germline. The CDR3 loop spans 16 amino acids. CDR3 sequence reads: CASRAPSGGPSDTQYF. The CDR3 DNA is TGTGCCAGCAGAGCCCCTAGCGGGGGCCCCTCAGATACGCAGTATTTT.

The genes are TRBV28 and TRBJ2-7; tentative D call: TRBD2 (6 bases). Germline lookup yields CDR1 MDHEN and CDR2 SYDVKM. The CDR3 contains 14 residues. The V end lost 2 bases, the J end lost 4 bases, and 12 bases lay between the germline ends. The CDR3 spells CASSLGGSAYEQYF. CDR3 DNA sequence: TGTGCCAGCAGTTTAGGGGGGAGTGCTTACGAGCAGTACTTC. Variable domain in full (rest from reference TRBV28 and TRBJ2-7): DVKVTQSSRYLVKRTGEKVFLECVQDMDHENMFWYRQDPGLGLRLIYFSYDVKMKEKGDIPEGYSVSREKKERFSLILESASTNQTSMYLCASSLGGSAYEQYFGPGTRLTVT.

The gene calls are TRBV20-1 and TRBJ2-1, with TRBD2 matching 10 bases. Looked up from germline, CDR1 is DFQATT and CDR2 is SNEGSKA (reference sequence). Trimming at V came to 1 base and at J to 6 bases, leaving 9 bases not matched to a gene. This CDR3 is built from 16 residues. The CDR3, as DNA: TGCAGTGCTAGAGTCGCGGGGACTAGCGCGAGCAATGAGCAGTTCTTC. Translating it yields CSARVAGTSASNEQFF.

This clonotype has at least ten counts. The chain employs TRBV27 and TRBJ2-2, with D possibly TRBD2 on 6 matching bases. Germline assignment: CDR1 MNHEY and CDR2 SMNVEV (reference sequence). The CDR3 runs 14 residues. V was shortened by 3 bases and J by 4 bases, with 9 bases between the two germline ends. CDR3 bases: TGTGCCAGCAGTTTCGGACTAATCACCGGGGAGCTGTTTTTT. Protein product: CASSFGLITGELFF.

This clonotype occurred many times. The gene calls are TRBV3-1 and TRBJ2-7; maybe TRBD2 (5 bases). The CDR3 runs 15 residues. Trimming took off 4 bases at V and 0 bases at J, with 13 bases between the two ends. Germline CDR1 LGHDT, CDR2 YNNKEL (reference sequence). The CDR3 spells CASSLGSGSSYEQYF. CDR3 sequence (DNA): TGTGCCAGCAGCCTAGGGAGTGGGAGCTCCTACGAGCAGTACTTC.

This clonotype was seen at least ten times. This sequence joins TRBV7-3 and TRBJ2-2; D is uncertain. Trimming left V 0 bases short and J 4 bases short, with 3 bases between. This CDR3 comprises 13 residues. Germline V gene lookup returns CDR1 SGHTA and CDR2 FQGTGA. The CDR3 DNA sequence: TGTGCCAGCAGCTTAACGGCCACCGGGGAGCTGTTTTTT. Translating gives CASSLTATGELFF.

This clonotype was counted many times. V usage is TRBV4-1 and J usage is TRBJ1-1; 8 bases agree with TRBD1. CDR3 length: 18 amino acids. The germline CDR1 and CDR2 sequences are MGHRA and YSYEKL. V dropped 0 bases and J dropped 1; count of bases not matched to a gene: 10. The CDR3, as DNA: TGCGCCAGCAGCCAAGAGGGACGGACAGGGAGGGGGAACACTGAAGCTTTCTTT. Its protein product is CASSQEGRTGRGNTEAFF.

This clonotype came up many times. The V gene is TRBV4-1, the J gene TRBJ2-7; a weak D match, TRBD2 (6 bases). Germline assignment: CDR1 MGHRA and CDR2 YSYEKL. The CDR3 totals 14 residues. The ends were cut back, 3 bases at V and 3 bases at J, with 12 bases in the middle. The CDR3 DNA is TGCGCCAGCAGCCAGGACTACAGTAACTACGAGCAGTACTTC. This encodes CASSQDYSNYEQYF.

This clonotype has a count of ten or more. The chain has TRBV7-2 and TRBJ2-3; D possibly matches TRBD1 or TRBD2 (5 bases each). Trimming took 0 bases from V and 1 from J, leaving 8 bases between them. Germline values: CDR1 SGHTA, CDR2 FQGNSA. The CDR3 runs 15 residues. The CDR3 nucleotides are TGTGCCAGCAGCTTAGCGGGGGTGGGCACAGATACGCAGTATTTT. Its protein is CASSLAGVGTDTQYF.

By share of the sample, this clonotype is medium-sized (0.01 to 0.1%). This sequence joins TRBV6-2 or TRBV6-3 and TRBJ1-4; TRBD1 matches at 7 bases. V shed 5 bases, J shed 10 bases, and the junction held 10 bases outside the gene matches. This CDR3 contains 14 residues. Germline V gene lookup returns CDR1 MNHEY and CDR2 SVGEGT. CDR3: CASSEKDRVRKLFF. CDR3 bases: TGTGCCAGCAGTGAAAAAGACAGGGTGCGAAAACTGTTTTTT.

This clonotype came up a few times. This sequence may be a read error, since a much larger clone differs from it by one base. The chain uses TRBV9 and TRBJ2-7; D not resolved. There are 14 residues in the CDR3. Germline V gene data show CDR1 as SGDLS and CDR2 as YYNGEE. CDR3 nucleotides: TGTGCCAGCAGCCCCCCCGAGCCCCCCTACGAGCCGTACTTC. Protein sequence: CASSPPEPPYEPYF.

This clonotype was recorded many times. The chain joins TRBV7-3 to TRBJ2-1, with 11 bases identical to TRBD2. With 1 base clipped from V and 1 base from J, the junction kept 3 bases outside the gene matches. The CDR3 length is 17 residues. From germline, CDR1 is SGHTA and CDR2 FQGTGA. The DNA of the CDR3 is TGTGCCAGCAGCTTAAATAGCGGGAGGGGGTCCTACAATGAGCAGTTCTTC. This codes for CASSLNSGRGSYNEQFF.

This clonotype was counted ten times or more. The chain joins TRBV20-1 to TRBJ2-5; D is undetermined. The CDR3 is 11 amino acids. The germline V and J ends were trimmed by 5 bases and 0 bases, with 4 bases remaining between them. Per the germline V gene, CDR1 is DFQATT and CDR2 is SNEGSKA (reference sequence). Here the CDR3 DNA reads TGCAGTGCTGAGGACCAAGAGACCCAGTACTTC. It specifies CSAEDQETQYF.

This clonotype was found many times. V usage is TRBV6-2 or TRBV6-3 and J usage is TRBJ2-3; the match to TRBD1 covers 10 bases. The J segment lost 1 base and the V segment lost 6 bases, leaving 4 bases of the junction unmatched. Germline-derived CDR1 and CDR2 are MNHEY and SVGEGT. The CDR3 consists of 15 residues. The CDR3 sequence: CASRLDRGRTDTQYF. CDR3 bases: TGTGCCAGCAGATTAGACAGGGGGCGCACAGATACGCAGTATTTT.

This clonotype was detected many times. The CDR3 reads CAWSVRGGGNQPQHF. Here the CDR3 DNA reads TGTGCCTGGAGTGTGAGAGGGGGCGGTAATCAGCCCCAGCATTTT. The rearrangement links TRBV30 to TRBJ1-5; 7 bases line up with TRBD1. This CDR3 has 15 amino acids. Germline lookup yields CDR1 GTSNPN and CDR2 SVGIG (reference sequence). The junction had 6 bases not matched to a gene; V was cut back by 0 bases and J by 4 bases.

The V call is TRBV24-1, the J call TRBJ2-5; D unclear. The length of the CDR3 is 14 residues. V was shortened by 4 bases and J by 0 bases, with 8 bases between the two germline ends. Germline CDR1 reads KGHDR; CDR2 reads SFDVKD. The CDR3 DNA reads TGTGCCACCAGTGAGGGTGGGCACCAAGAGACCCAGTACTTC. Protein product: CATSEGGHQETQYF.

This clonotype came up many times. DNA of the CDR3: TGTGCCAGCAGCTTAATCAGGGACACTGAAGCTTTCTTT. Translation gives CASSLIRDTEAFF. The genes are TRBV11-2 and TRBJ1-1, with D tentatively TRBD1 (5 bases). The germline V gene encodes CDR1 SGHAT and CDR2 FQNNGV. The V and J ends lost 2 bases and 3 bases respectively, with 7 bases between them. This CDR3 spans 13 amino acids. Full variable domain (rest looked up from reference TRBV11-2 and TRBJ1-1): EAGVAQSPRYKIIEKRQSVAFWCNPISGHATLYWYQQILGQGPKLLIQFQNNGVVDDSQLPKDRFSAERLKGVDSTLKIQPAKLEDSAVYLCASSLIRDTEAFFGQGTRLTVV.